This record concerns one TCR beta chain sequence. This sample is drawn from a study of blood T cell repertoires in COVID-19. Study-level information: Whether acute or convalescent, the COVID-19 samples came from the United States, Italy and Spain.

Per the study methods: By means of reference gene primer amplification, nucleated cell counts were estimated. The protocol was immunoSEQ multiplex PCR, while the TCRdb copy is restricted to in-frame clones and leaves out a portion. For V, J and clone size, that table is used; D and trimming come from the DNA. Of a few hundred thousand clones listed, more than 65% are singletons. V gave up 4 bases and J gave up 10 bases, with 17 bases separating them. The CDR3 is 13 residues long. The germline CDR1 and CDR2 sequences are LNHDA and SQIVND (reference sequence). The sample consisted of peripheral blood. The receptor's source is a woman between 18 and 29 years old with acute or convalescent COVID-19. The chain employs TRBV19 and TRBJ2-7, with a tentative D call TRBD2 (6 bases). In DNA, the CDR3 is TGTGCCAGTAGTACCGAAGTCCGGGGAGGACAGTACTTC. Its translation: CASSTEVRGGQYF.